These 9 T cell receptor beta chains were sequenced from one sample in a study of T cell responses to AZD1222 COVID-19 vaccine. Measured with immunoSEQ multiplex PCR; TCRdb has only the in-frame clones, and not every one. The sample has approximately 190,000 clones, 80% to 90% seen once; the top ten hold 2.5% to 3%. The sequencing used peripheral blood, collected on day 0 of MenACWY control vaccination. These receptor sequences come from an adult in good health.

The chain uses TRBV5-1 and TRBJ1-1; tentatively, D is TRBD1 (6 bases). The V end lost 4 bases, the J end lost 0 bases, and 10 bases lay between the germline ends. Germline CDR1 and CDR2: SGHRS and YFSETQ. The CDR3 consists of 14 residues. The CDR3 protein is CASSVGQLNTEAFF. Written as DNA, the CDR3 is TGCGCCAGCAGCGTCGGACAGTTGAACACTGAAGCTTTCTTT.

The chain has TRBV6-2 or TRBV6-3 and TRBJ1-5; D is unresolved. The CDR3 length is 11 residues. Germline V CDR1 and CDR2: MNHEY, SVGEGT. V lost 2 bases, J lost 12 bases, and 8 bases lay in between. The CDR3 reads CASSYGQYQHF. The CDR3 nucleotides read TGTGCCAGCAGTTACGGGCAGTACCAGCATTTT.

This rearrangement joins TRBV5-6 to TRBJ2-7; a weak D match, TRBD1 (7 bases). Trimming pared 4 bases from V and 6 bases from J, leaving 17 bases between. The CDR3 contains 14 residues. CDR1 SGHDT and CDR2 YYEEEE come from the germline V gene. The CDR3 spells CASSPQGGALEQYF. CDR3 in DNA: TGTGCCAGCAGCCCCCAGGGGGGAGCTCTCGAGCAGTACTTC.

The rearrangement links TRBV14 to TRBJ2-7, with 7 positions matching TRBD2. The CDR3 length is 17 residues. Trimming cost V 0 bases and J 4 bases; bases outside gene matches: 12. Germline V gene data show CDR1 as SGHDN and CDR2 as FVKESK. CDR3: CASSQDEASGPLYEQYF. The CDR3, as DNA: TGTGCCAGCAGCCAAGATGAGGCTAGCGGACCACTTTACGAGCAGTACTTC.

The chain joins TRBV27 to TRBJ2-3; D is unclear. From germline, CDR1 is MNHEY and CDR2 SMNVEV (reference sequence). V dropped 3 bases and J dropped 6 bases, with 13 bases sitting between them. This CDR3 spans 14 amino acids. The CDR3 loop reads CASSFHSEVDTQYF. In DNA form, the CDR3 reads TGTGCCAGCAGTTTTCACAGTGAAGTGGATACGCAGTATTTT.

This clone was seen only once. The chain recombines TRBV4-1 with TRBJ1-5; D ambiguous. CDR3 length: 15 amino acids. CDR1 and CDR2 from the germline V gene are MGHRA and YSYEKL. V shed 1 base and J shed 2 bases, with 9 bases lying between them. DNA for the CDR3: TGCGCCAGCAGCCAAGGTCAGGCTGGCAATCAGCCCCAGCATTTT. Translation: CASSQGQAGNQPQHF.

This chain connects TRBV4-2 to TRBJ1-4, with D possibly matching TRBD1 (6 bases). This CDR3 region has 16 residues. Looked up from germline, CDR1 is LGHNA and CDR2 is YNFKEQ. V gave up 1 base and J gave up 3 bases, with 12 bases separating them. CDR3 nucleotides: TGTGCCAGCAGCCAAGTCCCGGGGGCGGCTAATGAAAAACTGTTTTTT. It translates to CASSQVPGAANEKLFF.

The genes are TRBV9 and TRBJ2-7, with D possibly called TRBD1 or TRBD2 (5 bases each). CDR1 and CDR2 (germline): SGDLS, YYNGEE. The germline V and J ends were trimmed by 0 bases and 6 bases, with 10 bases remaining between them. This CDR3 has 13 residues. The CDR3 coding sequence is TGTGCCAGCAGCGTAGCAGGGAGTGGCGAGCAGTACTTC. Its translation is CASSVAGSGEQYF.

This clone was detected a few times. The chain uses TRBV4-2 and TRBJ2-2; D is uncertain. Trimming shortened V by 0 bases and J by 4 bases, and 9 bases separated the two germline ends. CDR1 LGHNA and CDR2 YNFKEQ come from the germline V gene. The CDR3 runs 15 residues. CDR3 DNA: TGTGCCAGCAGCCAAGATCAGATTTCCACCGGGGAGCTGTTTTTT. Amino acids: CASSQDQISTGELFF.